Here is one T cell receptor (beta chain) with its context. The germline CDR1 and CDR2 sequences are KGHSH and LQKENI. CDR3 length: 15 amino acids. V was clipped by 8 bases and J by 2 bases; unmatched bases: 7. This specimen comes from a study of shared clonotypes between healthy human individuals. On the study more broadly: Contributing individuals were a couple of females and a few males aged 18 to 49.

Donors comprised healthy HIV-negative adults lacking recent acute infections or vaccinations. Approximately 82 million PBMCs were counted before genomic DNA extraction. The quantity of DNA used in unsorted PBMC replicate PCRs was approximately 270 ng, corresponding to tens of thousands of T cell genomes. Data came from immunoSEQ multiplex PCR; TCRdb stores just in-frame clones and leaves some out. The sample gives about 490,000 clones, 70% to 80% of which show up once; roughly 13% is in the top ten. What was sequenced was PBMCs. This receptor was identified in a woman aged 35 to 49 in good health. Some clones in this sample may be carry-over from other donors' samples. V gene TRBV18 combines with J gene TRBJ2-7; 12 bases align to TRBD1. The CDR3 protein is CASALGQGAPYEQYF. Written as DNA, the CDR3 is TGTGCCAGCGCACTGGGACAGGGGGCCCCCTACGAGCAGTACTTC.